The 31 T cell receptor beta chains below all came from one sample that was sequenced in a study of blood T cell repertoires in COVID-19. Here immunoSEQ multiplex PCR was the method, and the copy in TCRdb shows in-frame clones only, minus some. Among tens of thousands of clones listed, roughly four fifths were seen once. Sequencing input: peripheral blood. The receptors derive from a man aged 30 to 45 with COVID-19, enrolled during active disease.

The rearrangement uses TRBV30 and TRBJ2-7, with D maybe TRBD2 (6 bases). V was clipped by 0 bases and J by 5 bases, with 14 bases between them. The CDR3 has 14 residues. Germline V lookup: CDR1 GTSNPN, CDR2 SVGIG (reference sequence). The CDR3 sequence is CAWSVSAGCDEQYF. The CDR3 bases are TGTGCCTGGAGTGTGTCGGCGGGGTGCGACGAGCAGTACTTC. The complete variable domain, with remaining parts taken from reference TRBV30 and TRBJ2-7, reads SQTIHQWPATLVQPVGSPLSLECTVEGTSNPNLYWYRQAAGRGLQLLFYSVGIGQISSEVPQNLSASRPQDRQFILSSKKLLLSDSGFYLCAWSVSAGCDEQYFGPGTRLTVT.

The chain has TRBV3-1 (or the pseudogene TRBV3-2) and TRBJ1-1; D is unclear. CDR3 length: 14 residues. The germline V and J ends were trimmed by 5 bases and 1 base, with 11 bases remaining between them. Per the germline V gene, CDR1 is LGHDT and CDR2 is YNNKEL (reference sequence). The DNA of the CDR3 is TGTGCCAGCAGCTCCCAACATGCGAACACTGAAGCTTTCTTT. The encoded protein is CASSSQHANTEAFF.

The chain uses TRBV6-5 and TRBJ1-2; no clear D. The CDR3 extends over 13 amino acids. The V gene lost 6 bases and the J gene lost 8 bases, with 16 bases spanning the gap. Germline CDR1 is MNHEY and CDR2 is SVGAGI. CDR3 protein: CASSFDGLFGYTF. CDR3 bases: TGTGCCAGCAGCTTCGACGGACTATTCGGCTACACCTTC.

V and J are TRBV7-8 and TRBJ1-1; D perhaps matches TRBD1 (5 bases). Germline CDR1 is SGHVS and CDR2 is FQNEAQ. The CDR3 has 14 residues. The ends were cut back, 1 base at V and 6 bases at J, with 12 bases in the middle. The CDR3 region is CASSLVTTGAEAFF. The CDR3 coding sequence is TGTGCCAGCAGCTTAGTGACGACGGGGGCTGAAGCTTTCTTT.

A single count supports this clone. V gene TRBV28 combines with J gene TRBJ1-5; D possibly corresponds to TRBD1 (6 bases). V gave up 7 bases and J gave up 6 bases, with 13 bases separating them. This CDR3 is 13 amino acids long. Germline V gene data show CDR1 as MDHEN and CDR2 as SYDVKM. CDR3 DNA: TGTGCCAGCAACTCAGGGGAGATTCAGCCCCAGCATTTT. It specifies CASNSGEIQPQHF.

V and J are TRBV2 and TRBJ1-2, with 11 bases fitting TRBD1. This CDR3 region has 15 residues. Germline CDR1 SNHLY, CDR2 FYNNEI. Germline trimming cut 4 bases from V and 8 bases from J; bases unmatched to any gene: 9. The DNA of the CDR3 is TGTGCCAGCAGTGTCCTAGGACAGGGGGCGAGAGGCTACACCTTC. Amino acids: CASSVLGQGARGYTF.

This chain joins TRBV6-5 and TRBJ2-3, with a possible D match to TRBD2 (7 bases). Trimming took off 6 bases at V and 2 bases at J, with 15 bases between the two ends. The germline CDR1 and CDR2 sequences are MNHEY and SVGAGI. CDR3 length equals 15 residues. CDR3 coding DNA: TGTGCCAGCAGCGTAAGGGGGGGAGACACAGATACGCAGTATTTT. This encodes CASSVRGGDTDTQYF.

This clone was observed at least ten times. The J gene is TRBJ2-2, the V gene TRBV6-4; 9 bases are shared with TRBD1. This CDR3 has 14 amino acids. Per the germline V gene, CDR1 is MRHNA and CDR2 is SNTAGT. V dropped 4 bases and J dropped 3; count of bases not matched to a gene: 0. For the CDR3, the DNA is TGTGCCAGCAGTGGGGACAGGGACACCGGGGAGCTGTTTTTT. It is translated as CASSGDRDTGELFF.

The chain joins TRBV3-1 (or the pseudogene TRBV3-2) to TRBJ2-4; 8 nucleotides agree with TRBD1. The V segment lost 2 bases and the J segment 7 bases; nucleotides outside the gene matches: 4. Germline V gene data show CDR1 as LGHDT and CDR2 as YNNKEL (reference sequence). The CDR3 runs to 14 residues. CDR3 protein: CASSQSAGGNIQYF. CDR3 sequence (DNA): TGTGCCAGCAGCCAATCGGCAGGGGGCAACATTCAGTACTTC.

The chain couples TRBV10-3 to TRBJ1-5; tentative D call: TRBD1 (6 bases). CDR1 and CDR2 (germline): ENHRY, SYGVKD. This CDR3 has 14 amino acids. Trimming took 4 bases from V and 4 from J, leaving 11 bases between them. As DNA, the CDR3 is TGTGCCATCAGTGGCGGGCAGGGGAATCAGCCCCAGCATTTT. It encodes CAISGGQGNQPQHF.

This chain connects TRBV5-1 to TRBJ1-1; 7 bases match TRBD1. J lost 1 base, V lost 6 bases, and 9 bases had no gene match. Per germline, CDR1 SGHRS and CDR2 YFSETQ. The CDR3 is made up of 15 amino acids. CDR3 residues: CASTDLQGKNTEAFF. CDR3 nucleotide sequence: TGCGCCAGCACTGACCTACAGGGGAAGAACACTGAAGCTTTCTTT.

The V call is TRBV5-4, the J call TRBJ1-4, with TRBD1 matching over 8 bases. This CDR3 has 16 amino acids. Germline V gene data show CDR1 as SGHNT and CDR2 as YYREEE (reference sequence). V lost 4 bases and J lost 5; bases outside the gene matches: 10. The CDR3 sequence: CASSPGVGTGNEKLFF. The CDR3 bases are TGTGCCAGCAGCCCTGGCGTGGGGACAGGAAATGAAAAACTGTTTTTT.

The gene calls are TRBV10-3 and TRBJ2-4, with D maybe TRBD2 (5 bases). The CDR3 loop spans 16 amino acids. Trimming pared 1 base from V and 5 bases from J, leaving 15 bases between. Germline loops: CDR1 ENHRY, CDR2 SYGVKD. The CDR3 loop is CAISELHGVGQNIQYF. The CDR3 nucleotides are TGTGCCATCAGTGAGTTGCACGGGGTAGGGCAAAACATTCAGTACTTC.

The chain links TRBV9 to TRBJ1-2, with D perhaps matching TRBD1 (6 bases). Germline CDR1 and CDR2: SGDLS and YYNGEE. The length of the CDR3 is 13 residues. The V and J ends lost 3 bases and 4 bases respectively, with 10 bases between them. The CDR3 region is CASSATGSYGYTF. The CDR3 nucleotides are TGTGCCAGCAGCGCAACAGGGAGCTATGGCTACACCTTC.

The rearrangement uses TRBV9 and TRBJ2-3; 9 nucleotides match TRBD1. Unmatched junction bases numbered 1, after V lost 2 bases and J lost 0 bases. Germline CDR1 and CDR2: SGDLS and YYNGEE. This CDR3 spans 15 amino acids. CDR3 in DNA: TGTGCCAGCAGCGTGGGGACAGGGAGCACAGATACGCAGTATTTT. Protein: CASSVGTGSTDTQYF.

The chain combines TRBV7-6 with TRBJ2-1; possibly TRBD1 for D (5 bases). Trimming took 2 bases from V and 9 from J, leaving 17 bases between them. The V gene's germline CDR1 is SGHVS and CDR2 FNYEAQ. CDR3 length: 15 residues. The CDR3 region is CASSLRGETPTEQFF. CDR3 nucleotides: TGTGCCAGCAGCTTAAGGGGTGAGACCCCCACTGAGCAGTTCTTC. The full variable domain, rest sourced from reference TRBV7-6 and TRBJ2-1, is GAGVSQSPRYKVTKRGQDVALRCDPISGHVSLYWYRQALGQGPEFLTYFNYEAQQDKSGLPNDRFSAERPEGSISTLTIQRTEQRDSAMYRCASSLRGETPTEQFFGPGTRLTVL.

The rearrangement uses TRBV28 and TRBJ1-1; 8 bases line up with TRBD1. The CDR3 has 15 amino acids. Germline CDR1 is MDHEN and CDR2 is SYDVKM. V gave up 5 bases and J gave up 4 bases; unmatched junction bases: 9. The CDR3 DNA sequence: TGTGCCAGCAGTGGAGGGACAGGTTTGGTCACTGAAGCTTTCTTT. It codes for CASSGGTGLVTEAFF.

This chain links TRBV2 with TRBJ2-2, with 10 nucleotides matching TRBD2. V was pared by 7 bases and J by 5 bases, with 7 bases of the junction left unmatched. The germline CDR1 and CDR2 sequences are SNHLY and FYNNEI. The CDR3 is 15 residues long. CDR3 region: CASKETTSGTGELFF. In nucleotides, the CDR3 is TGTGCCAGCAAGGAAACGACTAGCGGGACCGGGGAGCTGTTTTTT.

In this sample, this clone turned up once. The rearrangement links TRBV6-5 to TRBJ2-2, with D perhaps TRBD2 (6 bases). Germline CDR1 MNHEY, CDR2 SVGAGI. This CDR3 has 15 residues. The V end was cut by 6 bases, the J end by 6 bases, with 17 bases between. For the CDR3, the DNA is TGTGCCAGCAGGAGACTAGGGGACTTGGCCGGGGAGCTGTTTTTT. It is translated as CASRRLGDLAGELFF.

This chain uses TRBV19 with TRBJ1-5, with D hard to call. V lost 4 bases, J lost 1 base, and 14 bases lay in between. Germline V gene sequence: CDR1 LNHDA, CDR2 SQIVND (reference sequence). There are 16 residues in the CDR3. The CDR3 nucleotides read TGTGCCAGTAGTAAGACGACACGGCTGAGCAATCAGCCCCAGCATTTT. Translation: CASSKTTRLSNQPQHF.

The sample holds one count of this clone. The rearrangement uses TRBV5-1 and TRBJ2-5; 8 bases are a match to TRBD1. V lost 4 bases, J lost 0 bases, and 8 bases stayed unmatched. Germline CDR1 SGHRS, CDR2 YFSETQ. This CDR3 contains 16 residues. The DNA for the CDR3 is TGCGCCAGCAGCCTAAGACAGGGGATGTACCAAGAGACCCAGTACTTC. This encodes CASSLRQGMYQETQYF.

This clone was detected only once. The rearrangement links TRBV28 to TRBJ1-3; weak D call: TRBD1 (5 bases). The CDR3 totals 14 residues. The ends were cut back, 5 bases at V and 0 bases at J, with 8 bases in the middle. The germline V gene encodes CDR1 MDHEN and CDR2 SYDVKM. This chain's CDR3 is CASSKTVSGNTIYF. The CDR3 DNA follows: TGTGCCAGCAGTAAGACAGTCTCTGGAAACACCATATATTTT.

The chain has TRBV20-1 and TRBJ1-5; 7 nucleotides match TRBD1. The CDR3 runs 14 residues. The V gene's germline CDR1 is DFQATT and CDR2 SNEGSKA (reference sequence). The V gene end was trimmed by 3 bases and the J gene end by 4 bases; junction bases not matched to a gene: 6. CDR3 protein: CSASGDSLNQPQHF. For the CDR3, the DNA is TGCAGTGCTAGTGGGGACAGCCTAAATCAGCCCCAGCATTTT.

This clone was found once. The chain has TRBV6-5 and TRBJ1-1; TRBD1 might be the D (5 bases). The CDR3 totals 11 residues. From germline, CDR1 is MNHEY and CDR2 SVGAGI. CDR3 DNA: TGTGCAGGGGCTAGGGACACTGAAGCTTTCTTT. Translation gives CAGARDTEAFF.

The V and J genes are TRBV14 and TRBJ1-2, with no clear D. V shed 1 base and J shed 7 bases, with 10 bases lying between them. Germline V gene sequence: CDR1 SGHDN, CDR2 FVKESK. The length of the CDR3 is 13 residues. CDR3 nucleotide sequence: TGTGCCAGCAGCCAAGCGCAGACAAGTGGCTACACCTTC. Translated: CASSQAQTSGYTF.

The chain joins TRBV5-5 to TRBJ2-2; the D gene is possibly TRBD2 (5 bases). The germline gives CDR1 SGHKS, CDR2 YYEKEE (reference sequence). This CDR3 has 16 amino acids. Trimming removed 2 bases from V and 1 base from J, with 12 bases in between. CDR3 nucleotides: TGTGCCAGCAGCTTACTGGCGGGCGGGAACACCGGGGAGCTGTTTTTT. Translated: CASSLLAGGNTGELFF.

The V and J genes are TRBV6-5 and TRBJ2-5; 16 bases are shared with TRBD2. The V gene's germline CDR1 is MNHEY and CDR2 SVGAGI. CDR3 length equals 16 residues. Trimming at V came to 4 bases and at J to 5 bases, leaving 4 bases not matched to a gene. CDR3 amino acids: CASSLGLAGGQETQYF. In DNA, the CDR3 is TGTGCCAGCAGTTTGGGACTAGCGGGAGGGCAGGAGACCCAGTACTTC.

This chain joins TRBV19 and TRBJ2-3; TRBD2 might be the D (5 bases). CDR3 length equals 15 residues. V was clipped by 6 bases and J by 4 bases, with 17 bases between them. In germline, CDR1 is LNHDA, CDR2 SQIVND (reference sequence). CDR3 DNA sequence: TGTGCCAGTAGCTCCCCCGGGATAGTGGCAGATACGCAGTATTTT. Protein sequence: CASSSPGIVADTQYF.

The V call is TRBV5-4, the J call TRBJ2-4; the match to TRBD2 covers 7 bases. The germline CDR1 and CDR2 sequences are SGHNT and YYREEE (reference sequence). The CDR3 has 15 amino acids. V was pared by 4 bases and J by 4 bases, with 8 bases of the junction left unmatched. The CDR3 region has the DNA TGTGCCAGCAGCCCCGCTAGCGGCCAGAAAAACATTCAGTACTTC. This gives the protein CASSPASGQKNIQYF. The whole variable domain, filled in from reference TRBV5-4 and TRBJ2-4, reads ETGVTQSPTHLIKTRGQQVTLRCSSQSGHNTVSWYQQALGQGPQFIFQYYREEENGRGNFPPRFSGLQFPNYSSELNVNALELDDSALYLCASSPASGQKNIQYFGAGTRLSVL.

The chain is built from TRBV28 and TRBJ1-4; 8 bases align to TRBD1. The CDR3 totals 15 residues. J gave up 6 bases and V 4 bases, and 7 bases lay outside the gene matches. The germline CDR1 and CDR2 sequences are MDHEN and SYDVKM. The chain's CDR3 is CASSYSGGVDEKLFF. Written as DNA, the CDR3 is TGTGCCAGCAGTTATTCAGGGGGCGTGGATGAAAAACTGTTTTTT.

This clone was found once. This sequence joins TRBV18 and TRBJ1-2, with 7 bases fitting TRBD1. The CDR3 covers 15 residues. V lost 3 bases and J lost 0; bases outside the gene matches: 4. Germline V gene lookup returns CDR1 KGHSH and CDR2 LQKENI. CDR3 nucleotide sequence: TGTGCCAGCTCACCCGGGGACAGACCTAACTATGGCTACACCTTC. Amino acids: CASSPGDRPNYGYTF.